This TCR beta chain was sequenced during a study of blood T cells in healthy people across ages. Turning to this clonotype: The antigen is undetermined.

Study-wide points: Researchers judged that diversity estimates from one million T cells fell short of true values.

A sample-barcoded 5' primer and a J-beta primer mix were used in a second PCR of roughly 7 to 11 cycles. Each CDR3 protein gets one entry after TCRdb re-called the 5' RACE reads with MiXCR. The sample has 750,000 to 950,000 distinct CDR3 sequences, around 29% seen once; the top ten hold around 9.6%. CDR3 size: 16 residues. Germline V lookup: CDR1 LGHDT, CDR2 YNNKEL (reference sequence). V lost 0 bases and J lost 7, with 18 bases in between. A further study also used this sample, focusing on T cells of mothers and their children. As reported in that work: Similar thymic selection effects on TCR recombination output appear in pairs, both related and unrelated. Compared with unrelated pairs, related mother-child pairs had slightly higher, non-significant overlap.

The chain employs TRBV3-1 and TRBJ1-2; D may be TRBD1 (5 bases). Sequencing input: blood. This TCR was recovered from a woman aged 40 to 50 in good health. The CDR3 nucleotides read TGTGCCAGCAGCCAAGATGTCCTGGGGGGGTGGAGTGGCTACACCTTC. Translation: CASSQDVLGGWSGYTF.